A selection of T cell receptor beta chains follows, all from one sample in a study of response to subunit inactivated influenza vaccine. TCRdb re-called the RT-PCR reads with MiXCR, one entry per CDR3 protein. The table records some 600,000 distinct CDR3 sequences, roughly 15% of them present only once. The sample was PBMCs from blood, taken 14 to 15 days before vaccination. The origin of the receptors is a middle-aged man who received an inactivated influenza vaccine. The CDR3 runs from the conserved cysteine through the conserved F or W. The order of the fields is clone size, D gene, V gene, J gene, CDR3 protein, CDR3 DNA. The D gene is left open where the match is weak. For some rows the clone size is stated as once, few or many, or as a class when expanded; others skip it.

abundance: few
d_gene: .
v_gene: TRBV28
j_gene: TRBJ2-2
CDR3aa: CASSFYSVDGAGELFF
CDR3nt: TGTGCCAGCAGTTTTTACAGCGTCGATGGCGCCGGGGAGCTGTTTTTT

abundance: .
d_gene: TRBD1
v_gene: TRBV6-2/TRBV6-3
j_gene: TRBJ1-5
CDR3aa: CASSSGQGSGSNQPQHF
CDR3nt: TGTGCCAGCAGTTCCGGACAGGGGTCGGGTAGCAATCAGCCCCAGCATTTT

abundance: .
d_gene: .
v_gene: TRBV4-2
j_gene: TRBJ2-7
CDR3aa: CASSQDTLGGVDEQYF
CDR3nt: TGTGCCAGCAGCCAAGATACCCTCGGGGGAGTGGACGAGCAGTACTTC

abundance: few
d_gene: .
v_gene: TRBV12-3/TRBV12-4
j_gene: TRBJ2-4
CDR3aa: CASSLVGNIQYF
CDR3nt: TGTGCCAGCAGTTTAGTGGGGAACATTCAGTACTTC

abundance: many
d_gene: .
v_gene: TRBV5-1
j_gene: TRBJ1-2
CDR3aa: CASSHRGHAYGYTF
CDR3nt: TGCGCCAGCAGCCACCGGGGACACGCCTATGGCTACACCTTC

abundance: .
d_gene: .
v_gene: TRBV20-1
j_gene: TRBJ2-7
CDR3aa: CSARQGPPSYEQYF
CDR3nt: TGCAGTGCTAGACAGGGGCCACCCTCCTACGAGCAGTACTTC

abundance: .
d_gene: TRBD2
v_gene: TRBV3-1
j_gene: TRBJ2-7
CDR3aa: CASSPFSGSYEQYF
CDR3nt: TGTGCCAGCAGCCCCTTTAGCGGGAGCTACGAGCAGTACTTC

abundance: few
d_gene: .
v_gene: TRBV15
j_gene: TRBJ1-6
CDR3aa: CATSTDQGRSPLHF
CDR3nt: TGTGCCACCAGCACTGACCAGGGTCGGTCACCCCTCCACTTT

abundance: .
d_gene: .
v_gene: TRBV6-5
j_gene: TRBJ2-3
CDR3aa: CASSFVPTPTDTQYF
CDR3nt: TGTGCCAGCAGTTTCGTACCTACTCCCACAGATACGCAGTATTTT

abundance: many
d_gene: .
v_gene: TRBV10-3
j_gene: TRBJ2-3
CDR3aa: CAIRGEAAVDTQYF
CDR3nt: TGTGCCATCAGGGGTGAAGCCGCCGTAGATACGCAGTATTTT

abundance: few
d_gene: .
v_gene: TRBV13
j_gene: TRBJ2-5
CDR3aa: CASSQRAQETQYF
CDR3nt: TGTGCCAGTAGTCAGCGGGCTCAAGAGACCCAGTACTTC

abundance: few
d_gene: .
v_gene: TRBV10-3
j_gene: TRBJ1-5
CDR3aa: CAISESLLNQPQHF
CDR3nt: TGTGCCATCAGTGAGTCGTTGCTCAATCAGCCCCAGCATTTT

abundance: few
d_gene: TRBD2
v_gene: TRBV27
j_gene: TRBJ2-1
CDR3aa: CASSLGTSGSPSYNEQFF
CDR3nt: TGTGCCAGCAGTCTGGGGACTAGCGGGAGCCCCTCCTACAATGAGCAGTTCTTC

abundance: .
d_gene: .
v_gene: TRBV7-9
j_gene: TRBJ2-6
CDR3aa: CASSGTGANVLTF
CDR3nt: TGTGCCAGCAGCGGCACTGGGGCCAACGTCCTGACTTTC

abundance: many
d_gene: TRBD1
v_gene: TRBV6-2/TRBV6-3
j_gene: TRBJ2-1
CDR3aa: CAINPGTGGLDEQFF
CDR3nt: TGTGCCATCAATCCCGGGACAGGGGGTTTGGATGAGCAGTTCTTC

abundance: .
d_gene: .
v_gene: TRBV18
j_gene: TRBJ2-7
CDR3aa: CASSPAGSVGEQHF
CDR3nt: TGTGCCAGCTCCCCGGCGGGGTCGGTGGGCGAGCAGCACTTC

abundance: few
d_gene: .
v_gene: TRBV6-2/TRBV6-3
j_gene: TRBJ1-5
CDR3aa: CASQIQGWQPQHF
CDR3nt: TGTGCCAGCCAAATACAGGGTTGGCAGCCCCAGCATTTT

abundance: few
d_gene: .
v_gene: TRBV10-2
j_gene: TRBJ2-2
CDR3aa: CASSESGRANTGELFF
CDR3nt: TGCGCCAGCAGTGAGTCCGGCAGGGCGAACACCGGGGAGCTGTTTTTT

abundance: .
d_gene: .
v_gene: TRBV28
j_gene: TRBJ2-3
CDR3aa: CASSFPLPDTQYF
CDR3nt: TGTGCCAGCAGTTTCCCCCTCCCAGATACGCAGTATTTT

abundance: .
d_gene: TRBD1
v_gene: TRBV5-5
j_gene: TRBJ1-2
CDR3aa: CASSTGLTGANYGYTF
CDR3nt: TGTGCCAGCAGCACCGGACTGACAGGGGCCAACTATGGCTACACCTTC

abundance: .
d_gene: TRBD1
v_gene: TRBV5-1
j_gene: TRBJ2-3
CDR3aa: CASSPPGQGATDTQYF
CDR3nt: TGCGCCAGCAGCCCGCCGGGACAGGGGGCAACAGATACGCAGTATTTT

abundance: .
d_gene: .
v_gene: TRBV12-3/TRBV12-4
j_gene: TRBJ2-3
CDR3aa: CASSLVWKGTDTQYF
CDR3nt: TGTGCCAGCAGTTTGGTTTGGAAAGGTACAGATACGCAGTATTTT

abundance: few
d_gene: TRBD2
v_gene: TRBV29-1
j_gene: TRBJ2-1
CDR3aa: CSVEALLAEQFF
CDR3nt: TGCAGCGTTGAAGCACTACTAGCGGAGCAGTTCTTC

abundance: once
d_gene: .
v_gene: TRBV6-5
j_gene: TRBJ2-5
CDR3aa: CASELRGGQETQYF
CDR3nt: TGTGCCAGCGAGTTACGAGGGGGCCAAGAGACCCAGTACTTC

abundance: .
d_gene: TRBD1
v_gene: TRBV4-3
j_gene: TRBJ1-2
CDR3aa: CASSRNPGQGVPYAGYTF
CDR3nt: TGCGCCAGCAGCCGGAACCCGGGACAGGGAGTCCCATATGCTGGCTACACCTTC

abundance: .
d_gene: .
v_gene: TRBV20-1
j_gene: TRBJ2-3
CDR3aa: CSARVTHTDTQYF
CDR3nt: TGCAGTGCTCGGGTGACCCACACAGATACGCAGTATTTT

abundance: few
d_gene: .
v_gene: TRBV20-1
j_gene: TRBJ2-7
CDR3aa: CSASLSHEQYF
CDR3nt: TGCAGTGCTAGTTTATCCCACGAGCAGTACTTC

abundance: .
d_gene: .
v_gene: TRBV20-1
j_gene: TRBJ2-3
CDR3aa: CSAPTSGGEGATDTQYF
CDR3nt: TGCAGTGCCCCCACCTCGGGCGGGGAGGGGGCCACAGATACGCAGTATTTT

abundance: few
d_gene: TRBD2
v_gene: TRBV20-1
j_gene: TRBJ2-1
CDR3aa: CSAQKAGVRSYNEQFF
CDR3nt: TGCAGTGCCCAAAAAGCGGGAGTCAGGTCCTACAATGAGCAGTTCTTC

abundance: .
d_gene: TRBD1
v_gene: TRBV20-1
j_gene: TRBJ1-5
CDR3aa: CSASETGLNQPQHF
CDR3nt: TGCAGTGCTTCCGAGACAGGGCTCAATCAGCCCCAGCATTTT

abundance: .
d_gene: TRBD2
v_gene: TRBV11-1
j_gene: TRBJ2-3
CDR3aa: CASSKGLAGGQDTQYF
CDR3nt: TGTGCCAGCAGCAAGGGACTAGCGGGAGGGCAAGATACGCAGTATTTT

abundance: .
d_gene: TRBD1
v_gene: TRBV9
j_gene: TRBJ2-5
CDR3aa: CASSVGGQVQETQYF
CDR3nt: TGTGCCAGCAGCGTGGGGGGACAGGTCCAAGAGACCCAGTACTTC

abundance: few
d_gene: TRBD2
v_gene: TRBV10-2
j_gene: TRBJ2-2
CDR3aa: CASSGFGTSANVGELFF
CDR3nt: TGCGCCAGCAGTGGTTTCGGGACTAGCGCCAACGTCGGGGAGCTGTTTTTT

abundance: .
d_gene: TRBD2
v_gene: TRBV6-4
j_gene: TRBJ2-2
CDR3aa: CASSPKLAGGQDTGELFF
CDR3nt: TGTGCCAGCAGTCCCAAACTAGCGGGAGGCCAAGATACCGGGGAGCTGTTTTTT

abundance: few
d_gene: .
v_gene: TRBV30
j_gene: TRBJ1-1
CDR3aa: CAWSRTLGTEAFF
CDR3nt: TGTGCCTGGAGCCGGACCTTGGGCACTGAAGCTTTCTTT

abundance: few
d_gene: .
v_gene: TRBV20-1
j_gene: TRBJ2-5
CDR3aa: CSASILRETQYF
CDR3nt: TGCAGTGCTAGTATCCTACGGGAGACCCAGTACTTC

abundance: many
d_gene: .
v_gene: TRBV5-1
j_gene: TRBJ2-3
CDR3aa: CASSLYGTSTDTQYF
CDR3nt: TGCGCCAGCAGCTTGTATGGAACTAGCACAGATACGCAGTATTTT

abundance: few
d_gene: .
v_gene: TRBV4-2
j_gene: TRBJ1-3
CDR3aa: CASSQAGFGNTIYF
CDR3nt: TGTGCCAGCAGCCAAGCCGGGTTTGGAAACACCATATATTTT

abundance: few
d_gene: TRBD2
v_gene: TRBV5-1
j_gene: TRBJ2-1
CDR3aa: CASSLGSGRSNEQFF
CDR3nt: TGCGCCAGCAGCTTGGGCAGCGGGAGGAGTAATGAGCAGTTCTTC